Ten or more counts support the clone carrying this T cell receptor (beta chain). V dropped 8 bases and J dropped 4; count of bases not matched to a gene: 7. CDR1 is ENHRY and CDR2 is SYGVKD in the germline V gene. The CDR3 consists of 14 residues. This sample is drawn from a study of T-cell reconstitution after alpha-beta-depleted transplantation in children. Unique molecular identifiers were incorporated during preparation of the TCRbeta library. TCRdb ran MiXCR on the PCR reads and lists one entry per CDR3 protein. This repertoire shows around 600,000 distinct CDR3 sequences, around 16% found once; its top ten account for 1.1%.

J is TRBJ2-3 and V is TRBV10-3; the match to TRBD1 covers 9 bases. The sequence came from a human donor who donated a stem cell graft to a child with acute myeloid leukemia. The sequenced sample was PBMCs from the stem cell graft donor, obtained from the stem cell graft. The CDR3 DNA reads TGTGCCATCGGACGGGACAGGGCGGCAGATACGCAGTATTTT. Translation gives CAIGRDRAADTQYF.